These T cell receptor beta chains were read from a single sample in a study of CD8+CD57+ T cells in acquired aplastic anemia. From the reads, TCRdb called clonotypes with MiXCR, one entry per CDR3 protein. The sample has 180,000 or so distinct CDR3 sequences; less than 60% are singletons. The sequenced sample was sorted CD4+, CD8+, or CD8+CD57+ T cells (not recorded which) from PBMCs. These receptors all stem from a human donor with aplastic anemia. The CDR3 runs from the conserved cysteine through the conserved F or W. The D gene is left open where the match is weak. Not every row has a clone size; where given, it reads once, few, many or a size class.

abundance | j_gene | d_gene | v_gene | CDR3nt | CDR3aa
many | TRBJ2-1 | TRBD2 | TRBV7-2 | TGTGCCAGCAGCTTAGTGCCTAGCGGGGGCCGAGTAGATAAGTTCTTC | CASSLVPSGGRVDKFF
- | TRBJ1-1 | - | TRBV9 | TGTGCCAGCAGCGCCGGGACAAGTATGAACACTGAAGCTTTCTTT | CASSAGTSMNTEAFF
many | TRBJ1-2 | - | TRBV2 | TGTGCCAGCAGTGACTCCGCTAACTATGGCTACACCTTC | CASSDSANYGYTF
many | TRBJ1-1 | TRBD1 | TRBV12-3/TRBV12-4 | TGTGCCAGCAGTTACAGGGGGAACACTGAAGCTTTCTTT | CASSYRGNTEAFF
- | TRBJ2-7 | - | TRBV2 | TGTGCCAGCAGGGGGGGAACCGCCTCCTACGAGCAGTACTTC | CASRGGTASYEQYF
few | TRBJ1-2 | - | TRBV6-1 | TGTGCCAGCAGTGGCCGGCCCGATGGACAGCCTAACTATGGCTACACCTTC | CASSGRPDGQPNYGYTF
many | TRBJ2-7 | - | TRBV3-1 | TGTGCCAGCAGCCAAGTTTGGAGTAACTACGAGCAGTACTTC | CASSQVWSNYEQYF
- | TRBJ2-7 | - | TRBV20-1 | TGCAGTGCTCCCGGGGACAACTCCTACGAGCAGTACTTC | CSAPGDNSYEQYF
- | TRBJ2-7 | TRBD2 | TRBV7-6 | TGTGCCAGCAGCTTGACTAGCGGGAGCTCCTACGAGCAGTACTTC | CASSLTSGSSYEQYF
- | TRBJ2-6 | - | TRBV5-1 | TGCGCCAGCAGCACCCATCTTGTCGGGGCCAACGTCCTGACTTTC | CASSTHLVGANVLTF
many | TRBJ1-6 | - | TRBV7-9 | TGTGCCAGCAGCTTTGTCTCAGGGGTGGATTCACCCCTCCACTTT | CASSFVSGVDSPLHF
many | TRBJ1-6 | - | TRBV5-8 | TGTGCCACCGGGTGGGGCCGTAATAATTCACCCCTCCACTTT | CATGWGRNNSPLHF
once | TRBJ1-4 | TRBD1 | TRBV3-1 | TGTGCCAGCAGCCAAGACCCGGGACAGGGGTGGGGTGAAAAACTGTTTTTT | CASSQDPGQGWGEKLFF
- | TRBJ1-2 | - | TRBV12-3/TRBV12-4 | TGTGCCAGCAGCTTAGAGGATAACTATGGCTACACCTTC | CASSLEDNYGYTF
many | TRBJ1-1 | - | TRBV5-4 | TGTGCCAGCAGCTTGGAACCCGGGGGAAACACTGAAGCTTTCTTT | CASSLEPGGNTEAFF
- | TRBJ2-7 | - | TRBV25-1 | TGTGCCAGCAGCAGGAGCTTCTACGAGCAGTACTTC | CASSRSFYEQYF
many | TRBJ1-1 | - | TRBV6-5 | TGTGCCAGCAGTTACGCCTCGAGGTCAAGAATGAACACTGAAGCTTTCTTT | CASSYASRSRMNTEAFF
- | TRBJ2-2 | - | TRBV5-8 | TGTGCCAGCAGCTCGGCAGGGAACACCGGGGAGCTGTTTTTT | CASSSAGNTGELFF
medium-sized | TRBJ1-2 | - | TRBV29-1 | TGCAGCGTTGGAGGACAGCAGTATGGCTACACCTTC | CSVGGQQYGYTF
once | TRBJ1-3 | - | TRBV7-2 | TGTGCCAGCCTTCTAGCCTCTGGAAACACCATATATTTT | CASLLASGNTIYF
few | TRBJ1-4 | - | TRBV19 | TGTGCCAGTAGATCTCCCCGGACGGGAGTTCGTCGGGCTAATGAAAAACTGTTTTTT | CASRSPRTGVRRANEKLFF
- | TRBJ2-7 | TRBD2 | TRBV24-1 | TGTGCCACCAGTGCGGGAGGGTCCTACGAGCAGTACTTC | CATSAGGSYEQYF
few | TRBJ2-1 | - | TRBV19 | TGTGCCAGTATTGAGCAGTTCTTC | CASIEQFF
many | TRBJ2-7 | TRBD1 | TRBV7-3 | TGTGCCACACAGGGGACCCTAGGGGTTTACGAGCAGTACTTC | CATQGTLGVYEQYF
- | TRBJ2-7 | TRBD2 | TRBV11-2 | TGTGCCAGCAGCTCCATTATGGGGCTAGCGGGGGCCTACGAGCAGTACTTC | CASSSIMGLAGAYEQYF
many | TRBJ2-7 | - | TRBV6-1 | TGTGCCAGCAGAAGTACAGGGAGGTACGAGCAGTACTTC | CASRSTGRYEQYF
- | TRBJ1-6 | TRBD1 | TRBV5-1 | TGCGCCAGCAGCTCCGGGACAGGCCTAAATTCACCCCTCCACTTT | CASSSGTGLNSPLHF
many | TRBJ2-5 | TRBD2 | TRBV5-1 | TGCGCCAGCAGCTTAGGTAGCGGGGGTAGGGAGACCCAGTACTTC | CASSLGSGGRETQYF
few | TRBJ1-4 | - | TRBV15 | TGTGCCACCAGCAGAGACAGGACTGCAACTAATGAAAAACTGTTTTTT | CATSRDRTATNEKLFF
many | TRBJ2-5 | - | TRBV14 | TGTGCCAGCAGCCAACTTCTCGGGACCAAAGCCCAAGAGACCCAGTACTTC | CASSQLLGTKAQETQYF
many | TRBJ2-1 | - | TRBV19 | TGTGCCAGTAGTATAGAAGCGTCCAGCTCCTACAATGAGCAGTTCTTC | CASSIEASSSYNEQFF
once | TRBJ1-2 | - | TRBV12-3/TRBV12-4 | TGTGCCAGCAGTATTCAGGGGCCCTATGGCTACACCTTC | CASSIQGPYGYTF
few | TRBJ2-3 | TRBD1 | TRBV29-1 | TGCAGCGTTGAGAGGGGGCTAACAGATACGCAGTATTTT | CSVERGLTDTQYF
many | TRBJ2-5 | TRBD2 | TRBV7-7 | TGTGCTAGCGGGGCGGGGGGGCAAGAGACCCAGTACTTC | CASGAGGQETQYF
many | TRBJ2-7 | - | TRBV5-8 | TGTGCCAGCAGCTTGGACAACTCCTACGAGCAGTACTTC | CASSLDNSYEQYF
- | TRBJ2-7 | - | TRBV19 | TGTGCCAGTAGGGCAGAGACTCGATCCAGCGAGCAGTACTTC | CASRAETRSSEQYF
many | TRBJ1-1 | - | TRBV12-3/TRBV12-4 | TGTGCCAGCAGTTTTTCGGAAGGGACTGAAGCTTTCTTT | CASSFSEGTEAFF
once | TRBJ1-2 | - | TRBV20-1 | TGCAGTGCTAGACCTGAGATAGGGTTTTTC | CSARPEIGFF
many | TRBJ2-3 | TRBD2 | TRBV7-3 | TGTGCCAGCAGCTTAGGGCGGGGGGTCGGTGATACGCAGTATTTT | CASSLGRGVGDTQYF
- | TRBJ2-1 | TRBD2 | TRBV10-3 | TGTGCCATCAGAAGACTAGCGGGAAACAATGAGCAGTTCTTC | CAIRRLAGNNEQFF